The 12 T cell receptor beta chains given below trace back to one sample, sequenced in a study of T-cell reconstitution after alpha-beta-depleted transplantation in children (TCRdb year 2016). Libraries were constructed by PCR. Sequencing took place on an Illumina HiSeq 2500. Molecular barcoding was employed in the preparation of TCR libraries, with unique molecular identifiers being used to normalize TCRbeta repertoire quantification. TCRdb trimmed public reads at Q25 via fastp, called clones via MiXCR and kept in-frame beta chains. Entries are consolidated by CDR3 protein sequence, retaining the most common genes and DNA. The sample yields fewer than 750,000 distinct CDR3 sequences; 25% to 30% were counted once. Together, the top ten hold just over 35% of the sample. In light of the paper, this sample's treatment or condition label describes: allogeneic hematopoietic cell transplantation with graft depleted of TCRalphabeta T cells and CD19 B cells.

Here the sequenced sample was PBMCs, taken before TCRalphabeta/CD19-depleted stem cell transplant. Receptors originate from a boy younger than two with Wiskott-Aldrich syndrome, due to receive a stem cell transplant.

The chain recombines TRBV29-1 with TRBJ2-1, with 7 bases fitting TRBD1. CDR1 SQVTM and CDR2 ANQGSEA come from the germline V gene. This CDR3 spans 14 amino acids. After removal of 4 bases from V and 4 bases from J, the junction contained 7 bases not matched to a gene. The CDR3 DNA follows: TGCAGCGTTGCCCGAGGGGGCGCTTACAATGAGCAGTTCTTC. As protein: CSVARGGAYNEQFF.

This clonotype was seen a handful of times. The CDR3 nucleotides are TGTGCCAGCGGCAGGACAGCAACCATTCAGTACTTC. This encodes CASGRTATIQYF. The J gene is TRBJ2-4, the V gene TRBV5-4; tentative D call: TRBD1 (6 bases). Deletions cut 7 bases from V and 9 bases from J, with 14 bases between. The length of the CDR3 is 12 residues. Germline V CDR1 and CDR2: SGHNT, YYREEE (reference sequence).

This clonotype was detected only once. V and J are TRBV21-1 and TRBJ2-1; the DNA was not compared with TRBD1, the D call given in the table. TRBV21-1 is flagged as a pseudogene. The CDR3 loop spans 15 amino acids. CDR3 protein: CASSPPGGSGNEQFF. The CDR3 DNA is TGTGCCAGCAGCCCCCCTGGGGGTAGCGGGAATGAGCAGTTCTTC.

The chain is built from TRBV19 and TRBJ1-2; 7 bases line up with TRBD1. This CDR3 spans 16 amino acids. Germline values: CDR1 LNHDA, CDR2 SQIVND (reference sequence). The junction had 11 bases not matched to a gene; V was cut back by 5 bases and J by 2 bases. CDR3: CASSPLTGQRNYGYTF. CDR3 coding DNA: TGTGCCAGTAGTCCATTAACGGGACAGAGAAACTATGGCTACACCTTC.

V usage is TRBV9 and J usage is TRBJ2-1; 9 nucleotides agree with TRBD2. The ends lost 3 bases at V and 4 bases at J; junction bases unmatched: 14. The CDR3 covers 18 residues. Germline loops: CDR1 SGDLS, CDR2 YYNGEE. CDR3 coding DNA: TGTGCCAGCAGCGCCAAGGACCCAGCGGGAGGTGTATACAATGAGCAGTTCTTC. Its translation: CASSAKDPAGGVYNEQFF.

This clonotype has more than one count but fewer than ten. This CDR3 is CASSPFLNSYNEQFF. As DNA, the CDR3 is TGCGCCAGCAGTCCCTTTCTAAACTCCTACAATGAGCAGTTCTTC. The chain couples TRBV4-1 to TRBJ2-1, with D uncertain. CDR1 MGHRA and CDR2 YSYEKL come from the germline V gene. V shed 6 bases and J shed 0 bases, with 12 bases lying between them. This CDR3 region has 15 residues.

J is TRBJ2-7 and V is TRBV20-1, with 8 nucleotides matching TRBD2. This CDR3 region has 15 residues. Germline values: CDR1 DFQATT, CDR2 SNEGSKA (reference sequence). The V and J ends lost 5 bases and 3 bases, in that order; junction bases with no gene match: 12. This CDR3 is CSAWGAGRGDYEQYF. CDR3 coding DNA: TGCAGTGCTTGGGGGGCGGGGCGGGGGGACTACGAGCAGTACTTC.

The chain links TRBV4-2 to TRBJ2-7, with 8 bases aligning to TRBD2. The germline V gene has CDR1 LGHNA and CDR2 YNFKEQ. This CDR3 region has 16 residues. V shed 0 bases, J shed 5 bases, and the junction held 9 bases outside the gene matches. The CDR3 loop is CASSQDGGLVRDEQYF. CDR3 in DNA: TGTGCCAGCAGCCAAGATGGGGGACTAGTGAGAGACGAGCAGTACTTC.

J is TRBJ2-1 and V is TRBV5-1; D ambiguous. The CDR3 extends over 14 amino acids. Trimming left V 4 bases short and J 1 base short, with 9 bases between. Germline assignment: CDR1 SGHRS and CDR2 YFSETQ. The CDR3 sequence: CASSDTPSYNEQFF. The CDR3 nucleotides are TGCGCCAGCAGCGACACTCCGTCCTACAATGAGCAGTTCTTC.

V is TRBV20-1 and J is TRBJ2-7, with 12 bases fitting TRBD2. Germline V gene lookup returns CDR1 DFQATT and CDR2 SNEGSKA (reference sequence). The junction had 5 bases not matched to a gene; V was cut back by 6 bases and J by 2 bases. The CDR3 totals 14 residues. The CDR3 DNA follows: TGCAGTGCCGGACTAGCGGGGAACCCCTACGAGCAGTACTTC. It is translated as CSAGLAGNPYEQYF.

V is TRBV15 and J is TRBJ2-7; no definite D call. The germline V gene encodes CDR1 LNHNV and CDR2 YYDKDF (reference sequence). V was pared by 4 bases and J by 0 bases, with 10 bases between. The CDR3 runs 14 residues. The CDR3 DNA sequence: TGTGCCACCAGCACGCACGGATCCTCCTACGAGCAGTACTTC. The encoded protein is CATSTHGSSYEQYF.

The genes are TRBV7-7 and TRBJ2-1; TRBD2 might be the D (7 bases). V lost 1 base and J lost 10, with 14 bases in between. The CDR3 has 14 amino acids. Germline V CDR1 and CDR2: SSHAT, FNYEAQ (reference sequence). For the CDR3, the DNA is TGTGCCAGCAGCTTAGTCCGGGGGGCCGAGGAGCAGTTCTTC. Its translation is CASSLVRGAEEQFF.